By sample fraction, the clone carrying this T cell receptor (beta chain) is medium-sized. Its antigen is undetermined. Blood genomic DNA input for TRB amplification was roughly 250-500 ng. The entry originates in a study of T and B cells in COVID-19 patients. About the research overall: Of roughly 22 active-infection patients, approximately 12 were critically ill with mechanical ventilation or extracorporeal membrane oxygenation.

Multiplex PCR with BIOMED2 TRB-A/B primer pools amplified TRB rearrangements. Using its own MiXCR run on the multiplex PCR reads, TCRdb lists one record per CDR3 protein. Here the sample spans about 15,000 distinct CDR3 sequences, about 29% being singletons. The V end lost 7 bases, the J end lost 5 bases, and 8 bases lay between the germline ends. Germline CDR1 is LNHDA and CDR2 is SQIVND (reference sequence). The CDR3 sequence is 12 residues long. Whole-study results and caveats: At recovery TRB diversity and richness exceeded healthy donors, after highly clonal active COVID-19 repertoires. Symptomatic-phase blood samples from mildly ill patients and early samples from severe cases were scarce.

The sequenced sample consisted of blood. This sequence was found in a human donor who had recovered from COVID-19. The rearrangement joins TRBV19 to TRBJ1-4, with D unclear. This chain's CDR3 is CASTGQNEKLFF. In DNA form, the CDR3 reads TGTGCCAGTACTGGGCAGAATGAAAAACTGTTTTTT.